This TCR beta chain appears in the sequencing data of a study of blood T cell repertoires in COVID-19. The authors' processing: Reference gene primer amplification gave nucleated cell count estimates. Data came from immunoSEQ multiplex PCR; TCRdb stores just in-frame clones and leaves some out. That table supplies the V and J calls and clone size; D and trimming were determined from the DNA. The sample includes about 40,000 clones, around 83% of them seen just once. Trimming stripped 5 bases from V and 2 bases from J, with 6 bases between. CDR3 length equals 13 residues. This clone was detected once. The receptor's source is a man in his fifties or sixties in a cohort sampled during active COVID-19. V gene TRBV12-3 or TRBV12-4 combines with J gene TRBJ2-2, with D uncertain. The source material was peripheral blood. This chain's CDR3 is CASSQTNTGELFF. The CDR3 nucleotides are TGTGCCAGCAGTCAGACAAACACCGGGGAGCTGTTTTTT.